A single count supports the clone carrying this T cell receptor (beta chain). This sample was taken from a study of T cell responses to AZD1222 COVID-19 vaccine. Germline CDR1 SGHAT, CDR2 FQNNGV. The V end was cut by 7 bases, the J end by 10 bases, with 19 bases between. The CDR3 runs to 13 residues. Sequencing used immunoSEQ multiplex PCR; TCRdb keeps in-frame clones, though not all of them. The sample has some 170,000 clones; just under 95% are singletons. The source of this sequence is an adult who received the MenACWY meningococcal vaccine as a control. The source material was peripheral blood, sampled 28 days after the second dose of the MenACWY control vaccine. The J gene is TRBJ1-2, the V gene TRBV11-2; D may be TRBD1 (6 bases). The CDR3 DNA reads as TGTGCCAGCACTTTAGCGGGGGGGGCTATCTACACCTTC. Encoded protein: CASTLAGGAIYTF.